Presented here are 30 T cell receptor beta chains from one specimen sequenced in a study of T cell responses to AZD1222 COVID-19 vaccine. Using immunoSEQ multiplex PCR, the repertoire was profiled, and TCRdb retains in-frame clones only, with some absent. The sample shows about 150,000 clones, about nine tenths of them seen only once. Sequenced material: peripheral blood, taken on day 0 of AZD1222 vaccination. The receptors derive from an adult in good health.

The chain uses TRBV3-1 (or the pseudogene TRBV3-2) and TRBJ2-7; 8 bases fit TRBD2. This CDR3 is 15 amino acids long. Germline loops: CDR1 LGHDT, CDR2 YNNKEL (reference sequence). The junction had 9 bases not matched to a gene; V was cut back by 2 bases and J by 6 bases. DNA of the CDR3: TGTGCCAGCAGCCAAAACGGGGCGGGAGGCTTCGAGCAGTACTTC. Protein sequence: CASSQNGAGGFEQYF.

This clone was picked up one time. The chain has TRBV9 and TRBJ2-7; 7 positions match TRBD2. Losses at the gene ends were 0 bases for V and 2 bases for J; bases not matched to a gene: 5. CDR3 length: 15 residues. Germline-derived CDR1 and CDR2 are SGDLS and YYNGEE. The CDR3 nucleotides are TGTGCCAGCAGCGTAGGCTCGGCGGGAGCCTACGAGCAGTACTTC. This sequence encodes CASSVGSAGAYEQYF.

CDR3 in DNA: TGTGCCAGCAGTACCACAGGAGTACTAGAGCAGTACTTC. It specifies CASSTTGVLEQYF. The chain uses TRBV7-3 and TRBJ2-7, with D maybe TRBD1 (5 bases). V dropped 6 bases and J dropped 7 bases, with 16 bases sitting between them. This CDR3 spans 13 amino acids. Per germline, CDR1 SGHTA and CDR2 FQGTGA.

This chain joins TRBV11-3 and TRBJ1-4; D perhaps matches TRBD1 (6 bases). The germline V gene encodes CDR1 SGHNT and CDR2 YENEEA. CDR3 length: 15 amino acids. Trimming removed 0 bases from V and 4 bases from J, with 9 bases in between. The CDR3 DNA reads as TGTGCCAGCAGCTTAGAGGGGGCAGTTAATGAAAAACTGTTTTTT. Protein sequence: CASSLEGAVNEKLFF.

The J gene is TRBJ2-1, the V gene TRBV15; D may be TRBD1 (5 bases). The CDR3 consists of 15 residues. CDR1 and CDR2 (germline): LNHNV, YYDKDF (reference sequence). V lost 1 base to trimming and J lost 2 bases, with 9 bases between them. CDR3 DNA: TGTGCCACCAGCAGAGTAGGGGCTGCCTACAATGAGCAGTTCTTC. This sequence encodes CATSRVGAAYNEQFF. Full variable domain (remainder filled in from reference TRBV15 and TRBJ2-1): DAMVIQNPRYQVTQFGKPVTLSCSQTLNHNVMYWYQQKSSQAPKLLFHYYDKDFNNEADTPDNFQSRRPNTSFCFLDIRSPGLGDTAMYLCATSRVGAAYNEQFFGPGTRLTVL.

CDR3 protein: CASSLQGANGYTF. As DNA, the CDR3 is TGTGCCAGCAGTTTACAGGGGGCGAATGGCTACACCTTC. The chain has TRBV12-3 or TRBV12-4 and TRBJ1-2; the match to TRBD1 covers 8 bases. CDR3 length: 13 residues. V lost 2 bases, J lost 6 bases, and 2 bases stayed unmatched.

The V and J genes are TRBV19 and TRBJ1-1, with TRBD1 as a possible D gene (6 bases). Germline values: CDR1 LNHDA, CDR2 SQIVND (reference sequence). V lost 5 bases, J lost 4 bases, and 17 bases lay in between. The CDR3 is 15 amino acids. CDR3: CASSLNRVDGTEAFF. CDR3 coding DNA: TGTGCCAGTAGTCTCAACAGGGTAGATGGCACTGAAGCTTTCTTT.

This chain uses TRBV27 with TRBJ2-5, with a weak D call TRBD2 (5 bases). This CDR3 is 14 amino acids long. Trimming removed 2 bases at V and 4 bases at J, with 11 bases between. The germline gives CDR1 MNHEY, CDR2 SMNVEV (reference sequence). CDR3 sequence reads: CASSLSGPGETQYF. The CDR3 DNA is TGTGCCAGCAGTTTAAGCGGCCCGGGAGAGACCCAGTACTTC.

This clone was seen a few times. The chain employs TRBV10-3 and TRBJ1-2, with unresolved D. CDR1 and CDR2 (germline): ENHRY, SYGVKD. Trimming pared 3 bases from V and 1 base from J, leaving 3 bases between. The CDR3 sequence is 12 residues long. CDR3 bases: TGTGCCATCAGTGACCTTAACTATGGCTACACCTTC. Protein sequence: CAISDLNYGYTF.

The chain joins TRBV2 to TRBJ1-6; 9 bases agree with TRBD1. CDR1 and CDR2 (germline): SNHLY, FYNNEI. The CDR3 consists of 17 residues. V lost 3 bases and J lost 9; bases outside the gene matches: 12. CDR3 coding DNA: TGTGCCAGCAGTGACCCCGGAGGGGGGACAGGGTCTTCACCCCTCCACTTT. Translating gives CASSDPGGGTGSSPLHF.

The V call is TRBV5-1, the J call TRBJ2-5, with D possibly matching TRBD2 (6 bases). The CDR3 length is 14 residues. V lost 2 bases to trimming and J lost 1 base, with 9 bases between them. Germline CDR1 reads SGHRS; CDR2 reads YFSETQ. CDR3 sequence: CASSFGGAQETQYF. In nucleotides, the CDR3 is TGCGCCAGCAGCTTTGGAGGGGCCCAAGAGACCCAGTACTTC.

This clone appeared once. This rearrangement joins TRBV20-1 to TRBJ2-2; D is undetermined. Trimming removed 3 bases at V and 6 bases at J, with 5 bases between. CDR1 is DFQATT and CDR2 is SNEGSKA in the germline V gene (reference sequence). This CDR3 is built from 11 residues. CDR3 nucleotide sequence: TGCAGTGCTAGCTTGCCCGGGGAGCTGTTTTTT. It codes for CSASLPGELFF.

The chain recombines TRBV7-9 with TRBJ2-1, with D uncertain. CDR3 length equals 15 residues. Per the germline V gene, CDR1 is SEHNR and CDR2 is FQNEAQ (reference sequence). Trimming left V 1 base short and J 5 bases short, with 12 bases between. The CDR3 coding sequence is TGTGCCAGCAGCTTAGTTTCGATTAGAAACAATGAGCAGTTCTTC. Protein sequence: CASSLVSIRNNEQFF.

The J gene is TRBJ2-7, the V gene TRBV6-5, with 7 bases fitting TRBD1. This CDR3 spans 15 amino acids. V trimming: 2 bases; J trimming: 5 bases; junction bases outside the gene matches: 9. Looked up from germline, CDR1 is MNHEY and CDR2 is SVGAGI. CDR3 nucleotides: TGTGCCAGCAGTTACCCACAGGGGAATGTCGACGAGCAGTACTTC. As protein: CASSYPQGNVDEQYF.

This clone was counted a single time. The genes are TRBV11-2 and TRBJ2-3; 9 positions agree with TRBD1. CDR1 is SGHAT and CDR2 is FQNNGV in the germline V gene. The CDR3 is made up of 16 amino acids. The ends lost 3 bases at V and 1 base at J; junction bases unmatched: 5. The CDR3 loop reads CASSLDRGRGTDTQYF. The DNA of the CDR3 is TGTGCCAGCAGCTTGGACAGGGGCCGGGGCACAGATACGCAGTATTTT.

The rearrangement uses TRBV5-1 and TRBJ2-5; no clear D gene. Trimming pared 1 base from V and 5 bases from J, leaving 9 bases between. This CDR3 has 13 amino acids. CDR1 is SGHRS, CDR2 YFSETQ, per germline. The CDR3 nucleotides are TGCGCCAGCAGCTTGTTATATCTGGAGACCCAGTACTTC. Protein: CASSLLYLETQYF.

The V and J genes are TRBV3-1 (or the pseudogene TRBV3-2) and TRBJ1-4; D is perhaps TRBD1 (5 bases). The germline V and J ends were trimmed by 3 bases and 6 bases, with 8 bases remaining between them. The germline V gene encodes CDR1 LGHDT and CDR2 YNNKEL (reference sequence). CDR3 length: 13 residues. The CDR3 sequence is CASSQGGDEKLFF. The CDR3 DNA sequence: TGTGCCAGCAGCCAGGGAGGGGATGAAAAACTGTTTTTT.

V is TRBV7-8 and J is TRBJ2-2, with TRBD2 identical over 13 bases. The V segment lost 5 bases and the J segment 5 bases; nucleotides outside the gene matches: 8. Germline CDR1 SGHVS, CDR2 FQNEAQ. The CDR3 consists of 17 residues. CDR3 sequence reads: CASSVGLAGVITGELFF. CDR3 coding DNA: TGTGCCAGCAGCGTCGGACTAGCGGGAGTTATAACCGGGGAGCTGTTTTTT.

This clone was seen more than once but under ten times. The chain is built from TRBV19 and TRBJ1-2; D is perhaps TRBD1 (5 bases). The CDR3 sequence is 16 residues long. V gave up 6 bases and J gave up 3 bases, with 20 bases separating them. CDR1 and CDR2 (germline): LNHDA, SQIVND (reference sequence). The CDR3 protein is CASRTGRQSLDYGYTF. For the CDR3, the DNA is TGTGCCAGTAGAACCGGTCGACAGAGCCTAGACTATGGCTACACCTTC. Full variable domain (missing parts from reference TRBV19 and TRBJ1-2): DGGITQSPKYLFRKEGQNVTLSCEQNLNHDAMYWYRQDPGQGLRLIYYSQIVNDFQKGDIAEGYSVSREKKESFPLTVTSAQKNPTAFYLCASRTGRQSLDYGYTFGSGTRLTVV.

The J gene is TRBJ2-2, the V gene TRBV7-3; the D is unclear. The ends were cut back, 5 bases at V and 3 bases at J, with 10 bases in the middle. This CDR3 contains 14 residues. Per germline, CDR1 SGHTA and CDR2 FQGTGA. The CDR3 coding sequence is TGTGCCAGCAGCGTAAACGGGTACACCGGGGAGCTGTTTTTT. This encodes CASSVNGYTGELFF.

The chain combines TRBV7-2 with TRBJ2-7; 7 nucleotides line up with TRBD1. V was pared by 5 bases and J by 6 bases, with 7 bases of the junction left unmatched. This CDR3 region has 13 residues. Per the germline V gene, CDR1 is SGHTA and CDR2 is FQGNSA. CDR3 in DNA: TGTGCCAGCAGCATAGACAGGGCGGGCGAGCAGTACTTC. This translates into CASSIDRAGEQYF.

This clone occurred once. Mismatch with germline at one junction end may stem from a read error. The CDR3 DNA sequence: TGCGCCAGCAGCTTGGTTGTCGGACTAGAGGCCCAGTACTTC. Amino acid sequence: CASSLVVGLEAQYF. The chain recombines TRBV5-1 with TRBJ2-5; 7 nucleotides match TRBD2. Germline V gene lookup returns CDR1 SGHRS and CDR2 YFSETQ. This CDR3 region has 14 residues.

This rearrangement joins TRBV28 to TRBJ2-1; 7 bases map to TRBD1. This CDR3 contains 16 residues. V shed 5 bases, J shed 8 bases, and the junction held 15 bases outside the gene matches. Per the germline V gene, CDR1 is MDHEN and CDR2 is SYDVKM. The CDR3, as DNA: TGTGCCAGCAGTCTCGTTGGACAGGTACTTATCTATGAGCAGTTCTTC. Residues: CASSLVGQVLIYEQFF.

The chain links TRBV29-1 to TRBJ1-1; D is ambiguous. Germline V gives CDR1 SQVTM, CDR2 ANQGSEA. Trimming left V 4 bases short and J 8 bases short, with 14 bases between. The CDR3 loop spans 12 amino acids. CDR3 sequence: CSVGRVPGEAFF. CDR3 in DNA: TGCAGCGTTGGCCGGGTCCCAGGCGAAGCTTTCTTT.

The J gene is TRBJ2-3, the V gene TRBV5-4; no reliable D call. V was shortened by 2 bases and J by 4 bases, with 5 bases between the two germline ends. The CDR3 has 12 residues. Germline V gene sequence: CDR1 SGHNT, CDR2 YYREEE (reference sequence). The CDR3 coding sequence is TGTGCCAGCAGCTTTCTAGCAGATACGCAGTATTTT. Protein product: CASSFLADTQYF.

The rearrangement uses TRBV24-1 and TRBJ2-2; D gene ambiguous. V was shortened by 7 bases and J by 3 bases, with 8 bases between the two germline ends. The CDR3 covers 13 residues. Germline V CDR1 and CDR2: KGHDR, SFDVKD. The CDR3 here is CATSGLHTGELFF. The CDR3 region has the DNA TGTGCCACCAGCGGGCTGCACACCGGGGAGCTGTTTTTT.

The CDR3 DNA is TGTGCCAGCAGTGACTCAGGGGGTCATGGAAACACCATATATTTT. Its protein is CASSDSGGHGNTIYF. The J gene is TRBJ1-3, the V gene TRBV6-4; D perhaps matches TRBD1 (6 bases). Germline V lookup: CDR1 MRHNA, CDR2 SNTAGT. Trimming took off 0 bases at V and 3 bases at J, with 9 bases between the two ends. The CDR3 is 15 amino acids.

The gene calls are TRBV18 and TRBJ2-7; the D gene is possibly TRBD2 (5 bases). Germline V gene data show CDR1 as KGHSH and CDR2 as LQKENI. The V end lost 6 bases, the J end lost 7 bases, and 10 bases lay between the germline ends. The CDR3 has 11 amino acids. CDR3 coding DNA: TGTGCCAGCTCCGGGGTCGGTGAGCAGTACTTC. Translation gives CASSGVGEQYF.

This rearrangement joins TRBV19 to TRBJ2-4; 14 nucleotides match TRBD2. The CDR3 consists of 15 residues. Germline V gene data show CDR1 as LNHDA and CDR2 as SQIVND (reference sequence). The V gene end was trimmed by 1 base and the J gene end by 13 bases; junction bases not matched to a gene: 6. The CDR3 region is CASSIGGTSGSPQYF. The CDR3 DNA reads as TGTGCCAGTAGTATAGGAGGGACTAGCGGGAGCCCGCAGTACTTC. The full variable domain, completed using reference TRBV19 and TRBJ2-4, is DGGITQSPKYLFRKEGQNVTLSCEQNLNHDAMYWYRQDPGQGLRLIYYSQIVNDFQKGDIAEGYSVSREKKESFPLTVTSAQKNPTAFYLCASSIGGTSGSPQYFGAGTRLSVL.

The V call is TRBV11-3, the J call TRBJ2-7; D call uncertain. The V gene's germline CDR1 is SGHNT and CDR2 YENEEA. The V end was cut by 8 bases, the J end by 3 bases, with 8 bases between. This CDR3 comprises 11 residues. The CDR3 is CASGDNYEQYF. CDR3 bases: TGTGCCAGCGGAGACAACTACGAGCAGTACTTC.